The 12 T cell receptor beta chains reported below all come from one sample, sequenced in a study of OX40 agonist ivuxolimab in advanced cancers. Some clones are missing from TCRdb's copy, which holds only in-frame ones; the method was immunoSEQ multiplex PCR. The data show tens of thousands of clones, 85% seen once. Sequencing was performed on CD4+ or CD8+ T cells sorted from blood, taken in a trial of the OX40 agonist ivuxolimab. Receptor source: an adult with an advanced solid tumor such as melanoma, head and neck, liver or kidney cancer.

This clone was recorded once. The chain is built from TRBV7-9 and TRBJ2-7; D could derive from TRBD1 or TRBD2 (5 bases each). Deletions cut 3 bases from V and 3 bases from J, with 18 bases between. The V gene's germline CDR1 is SEHNR and CDR2 FQNEAQ (reference sequence). This CDR3 has 16 residues. The CDR3 DNA sequence: TGTGCCAGCAGCTTTTGGCAGGGAGCTACTTACTACGAGCAGTACTTC. It encodes CASSFWQGATYYEQYF.

A few counts support this clone. V usage is TRBV14 and J usage is TRBJ1-1; no definite D call. CDR1 is SGHDN and CDR2 is FVKESK in the germline V gene. Trimming took off 3 bases at V and 2 bases at J, with 10 bases between the two ends. CDR3 length equals 14 residues. CDR3 in amino acids: CASSHDIGNTEAFF. The DNA of the CDR3 is TGTGCCAGCAGCCATGATATCGGAAACACTGAAGCTTTCTTT.

This clone was picked up one time. The CDR3: CASSLGDGYEQYF. CDR3 DNA sequence: TGTGCCAGCAGCTTGGGGGACGGCTACGAGCAGTACTTC. The genes are TRBV7-3 and TRBJ2-7; tentatively, D is TRBD1 or TRBD2 (5 bases each). Germline V gene lookup returns CDR1 SGHTA and CDR2 FQGTGA. V shed 3 bases and J shed 3 bases, with 9 bases lying between them. The CDR3 is made up of 13 amino acids.

The rearrangement joins TRBV10-3 to TRBJ2-1; either TRBD1 or TRBD2 may fit D (5 bases each). The CDR3 is made up of 17 amino acids. The V end was cut by 3 bases, the J end by 1 base, with 16 bases between. Germline loops: CDR1 ENHRY, CDR2 SYGVKD. The DNA for the CDR3 is TGTGCCATCAGTGACCCGTCGGGGAAGGGGTCCTACAATGAGCAGTTCTTC. The encoded protein is CAISDPSGKGSYNEQFF.

J is TRBJ2-3 and V is TRBV19; 7 bases match TRBD2. Germline lookup yields CDR1 LNHDA and CDR2 SQIVND (reference sequence). V gave up 5 bases and J gave up 1 base; unmatched junction bases: 3. The CDR3 runs to 14 residues. The CDR3 bases are TGTGCCAGTAGTTCTCGGGAGGGCACAGATACGCAGTATTTT. It encodes CASSSREGTDTQYF.

This clone was seen just once. The chain recombines TRBV5-4 with TRBJ2-7, with 10 bases fitting TRBD1. The CDR3 totals 16 residues. Unmatched junction bases numbered 9, after V lost 2 bases and J lost 4 bases. CDR1 is SGHNT and CDR2 is YYREEE in the germline V gene (reference sequence). DNA of the CDR3: TGTGCCAGCAGCTTCGGGGGGGACAGGGGTCTTTACGAGCAGTACTTC. Encoded protein: CASSFGGDRGLYEQYF.

The CDR3 DNA sequence: TGTGCCAGCCGTACGGCTAGCAATCAGCCCCAGCATTTT. It specifies CASRTASNQPQHF. The V gene is TRBV2, the J gene TRBJ1-5; D is uncertain. This CDR3 region has 13 residues. Trimming pared 8 bases from V and 0 bases from J, leaving 8 bases between. The germline V gene encodes CDR1 SNHLY and CDR2 FYNNEI.

This chain connects TRBV28 to TRBJ1-2, with TRBD1 matching 11 bases. The CDR3 extends over 17 amino acids. V shed 6 bases, J shed 4 bases, and the junction held 13 bases outside the gene matches. Germline CDR1 MDHEN, CDR2 SYDVKM. This CDR3 reads CASRSPGQGAIGYGYTF. CDR3 DNA: TGTGCCAGCAGATCCCCAGGACAGGGGGCAATTGGCTATGGCTACACCTTC.

This chain's CDR3 is CASSSWTVGTDTQYF. The CDR3, as DNA: TGTGCCAGCAGCTCTTGGACGGTGGGCACAGATACGCAGTATTTT. V is TRBV7-2 and J is TRBJ2-3; no reliable D call. Trimming took 4 bases from V and 1 from J, leaving 12 bases between them. Germline lookup yields CDR1 SGHTA and CDR2 FQGNSA. This CDR3 comprises 15 residues.

The rearrangement links TRBV19 to TRBJ1-4; D gene uncertain. Germline V gives CDR1 LNHDA, CDR2 SQIVND (reference sequence). V lost 5 bases and J lost 6, with 7 bases in between. The CDR3 has 12 residues. The CDR3 spells CASSAEDEKLFF. In DNA form, the CDR3 reads TGTGCCAGTAGTGCAGAGGATGAAAAACTGTTTTTT.

This rearrangement joins TRBV11-3 to TRBJ2-3, with a possible D match to TRBD2 (6 bases). V lost 3 bases, J lost 0 bases, and 13 bases lay in between. From germline, CDR1 is SGHNT and CDR2 YENEEA. The CDR3 contains 16 residues. CDR3 residues: CASSLGGRSSTDTQYF. The CDR3 DNA reads TGTGCCAGCAGCTTGGGTGGGAGGTCGAGCACAGATACGCAGTATTTT.

The chain links TRBV5-4 to TRBJ2-1; TRBD2 aligns across 14 bases. This CDR3 is 17 amino acids long. With 7 bases clipped from V and 4 bases from J, the junction kept 10 bases outside the gene matches. The V gene's germline CDR1 is SGHNT and CDR2 YYREEE (reference sequence). The CDR3 is CASAGTSGGKGYNEQFF. In DNA form, the CDR3 reads TGTGCCAGCGCCGGGACTAGCGGGGGAAAGGGGTACAATGAGCAGTTCTTC.